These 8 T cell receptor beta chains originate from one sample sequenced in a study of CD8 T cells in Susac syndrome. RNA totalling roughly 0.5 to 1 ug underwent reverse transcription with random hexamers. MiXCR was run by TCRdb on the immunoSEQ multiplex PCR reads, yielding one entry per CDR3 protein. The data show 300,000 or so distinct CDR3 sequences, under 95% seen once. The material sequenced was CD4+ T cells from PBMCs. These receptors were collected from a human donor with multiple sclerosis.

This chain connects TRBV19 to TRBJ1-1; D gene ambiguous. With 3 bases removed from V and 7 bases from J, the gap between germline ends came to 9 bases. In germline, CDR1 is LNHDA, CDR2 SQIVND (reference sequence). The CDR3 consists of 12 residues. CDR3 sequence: CASSIRPSEAFF. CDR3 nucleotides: TGTGCCAGTAGTATCCGACCGAGTGAAGCTTTCTTT.

CDR3 sequence: CASSPGTGAYYGYTF. In nucleotides, the CDR3 is TGTGCCAGCAGCCCGGGGACAGGGGCTTACTATGGCTACACCTTC. The chain links TRBV5-6 to TRBJ1-2; 10 bases fit TRBD1. V lost 4 bases and J lost 3; bases outside the gene matches: 6. The CDR3 length is 15 residues. Germline V gives CDR1 SGHDT, CDR2 YYEEEE.

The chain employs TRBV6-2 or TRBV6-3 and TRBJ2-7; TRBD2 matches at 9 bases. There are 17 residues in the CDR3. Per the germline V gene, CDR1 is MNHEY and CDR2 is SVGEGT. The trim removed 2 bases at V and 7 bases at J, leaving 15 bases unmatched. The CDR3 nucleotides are TGTGCCAGCAGTTACGGTAGGAAAGCGGGAGGCCGTGGAGAGCAGTACTTC. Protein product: CASSYGRKAGGRGEQYF.

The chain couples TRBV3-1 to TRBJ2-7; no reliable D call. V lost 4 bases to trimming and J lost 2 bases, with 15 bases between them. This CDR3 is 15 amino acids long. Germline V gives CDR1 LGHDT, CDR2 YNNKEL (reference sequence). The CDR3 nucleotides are TGTGCCAGCAGCCCCCCAGTAGCTTACACCTACGAGCAGTACTTC. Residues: CASSPPVAYTYEQYF.

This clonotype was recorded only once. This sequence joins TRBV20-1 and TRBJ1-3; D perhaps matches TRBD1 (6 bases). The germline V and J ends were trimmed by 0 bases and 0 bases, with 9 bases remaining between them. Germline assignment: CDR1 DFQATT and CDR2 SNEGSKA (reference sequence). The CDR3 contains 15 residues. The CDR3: CSAREGGSSGNTIYF. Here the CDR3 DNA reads TGCAGTGCTAGAGAGGGGGGCAGCTCTGGAAACACCATATATTTT.

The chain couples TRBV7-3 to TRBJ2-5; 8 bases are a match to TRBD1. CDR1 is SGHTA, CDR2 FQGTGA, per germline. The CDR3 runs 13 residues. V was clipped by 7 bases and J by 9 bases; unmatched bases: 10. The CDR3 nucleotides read TGTGCCAGCACCCTCGACAGGGGCGGGGCCCAGTACTTC. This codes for CASTLDRGGAQYF. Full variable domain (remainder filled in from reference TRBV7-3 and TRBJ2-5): GAGVSQTPSNKVTEKGKYVELRCDPISGHTALYWYRQSLGQGPEFLIYFQGTGAADDSGLPNDRFFAVRPEGSVSTLKIQRTERGDSAVYLCASTLDRGGAQYFGPGTRLLVL.

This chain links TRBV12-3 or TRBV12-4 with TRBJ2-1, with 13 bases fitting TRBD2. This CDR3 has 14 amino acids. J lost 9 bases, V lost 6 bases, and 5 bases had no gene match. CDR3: CASREGLAGVEQFF. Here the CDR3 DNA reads TGTGCCAGCAGAGAAGGACTAGCGGGAGTTGAGCAGTTCTTC.

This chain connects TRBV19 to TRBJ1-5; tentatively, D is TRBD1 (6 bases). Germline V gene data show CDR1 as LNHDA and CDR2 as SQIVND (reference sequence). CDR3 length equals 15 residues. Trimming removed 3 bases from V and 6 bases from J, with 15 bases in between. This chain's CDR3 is CASSILQGPGQPQHF. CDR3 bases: TGTGCCAGTAGTATCCTACAGGGCCCGGGTCAGCCCCAGCATTTT.